This T cell receptor beta chain comes out of a study of shared clonotypes between healthy human individuals. CDR3 size: 15 residues. CDR1 is LNHNV and CDR2 is YYDKDF in the germline V gene (reference sequence). Trimming took off 3 bases at V and 7 bases at J, with 18 bases between the two ends. Clones were sequenced by immunoSEQ multiplex PCR, and TCRdb holds only the in-frame ones, with some missing. Of around 2.1 million clones detected, around 93% appear once; the ten largest clones hold about 1.8%. Notes on the study in general: Sharing across four donors was seen in 4% to 6.5% of naive CD4 clonotypes. Researchers sampled blood only, noting tissue repertoires likely differ. In contrast to clonotypes shared by all four donors, non-shared clonotypes had lower generation probabilities.

There are a few counts of this clone. Its antigen remains unknown. Positive CCR7 selection of CD45RO-negative cells yielded the naive CD8 cells, and terminally differentiated effector memory CD45RA+ cells were excluded. The source of this sequence is a young man in good health. Some clones in this sample may be carry-over from other donors' samples. This sequence joins TRBV15 and TRBJ1-1, with D possibly matching TRBD1 (5 bases). The material sequenced was naive CD8+ T cells from PBMCs. CDR3 DNA: TGTGCCACCAGCAGCGGAACGGGGAGGGGTAATGAAGCTTTCTTT. This codes for CATSSGTGRGNEAFF.